In this sample, the clone carrying this T cell receptor (beta chain) turned up once. The antigen is undetermined. Germline loops: CDR1 LNHNV, CDR2 YYDKDF (reference sequence). This CDR3 has 16 amino acids. V shed 1 base, J shed 4 bases, and the junction held 7 bases outside the gene matches. The entry originates in a study of cytomegalovirus exposure and HLA in healthy donors. Overall study results and limits: There were some public TCRs occurring in many donors, but most TCR sequences were rare. The study had only CMV serostatus as immune exposure information.

PCR involved 60 Vbeta and 13 Jbeta primers. Using immunoSEQ multiplex PCR, the repertoire was profiled, and TCRdb retains in-frame clones only, with some absent. The table records about 250,000 clones, 72% of them present only once. The sequencing sample was made of PBMCs. The rearrangement links TRBV15 to TRBJ2-5; TRBD1 matches 9 bases. This TCR derives from a female donor in good health and CMV-seronegative. This CDR3 is CATSRGGQGMGETQYF. The CDR3 nucleotides are TGTGCCACCAGCAGAGGTGGACAGGGGATGGGAGAGACCCAGTACTTC.